This TCR beta chain was profiled in a study of blood T cell repertoires in COVID-19. Study information: Sources were T cells, B-cell-depleted T cells, or PBMCs; the material itself was cDNA or gDNA.

Germline V gene sequence: CDR1 SGHNT, CDR2 YYREEE (reference sequence). This CDR3 has 17 amino acids. V trimming: 3 bases; J trimming: 10 bases; junction bases outside the gene matches: 20. The table came from immunoSEQ multiplex PCR; TCRdb's copy has only in-frame clones and leaves some out. The sample lists just under 350,000 clones, 85% to 90% seen once, with 6% to 7% in the top ten. Sequencing was carried out using peripheral blood. The TCR originated in a woman in her 50s with COVID-19, enrolled during active disease. The rearrangement joins TRBV5-4 to TRBJ2-7; 9 bases match TRBD2. For the CDR3, the DNA is TGTGCCAGCAGCTCCCAGGCGGGAGCGGGAGGTTTAAGGAGTCAGTACTTC. This translates into CASSSQAGAGGLRSQYF.